These 3 T cell receptor beta chains share one sample of origin, sequenced in a study of cytomegalovirus exposure and HLA in healthy donors. The PCR made use of 60 Vbeta and 13 Jbeta primers. TCRdb's copy holds only in-frame clones and misses some; the assay was immunoSEQ multiplex PCR. Altogether 120,000 or so clones are present, 60% to 75% being singletons, with the ten largest covering approximately 5%. The sequencing sample was made of PBMCs. These receptors were obtained from a woman in her fifties or sixties in good health and CMV-seropositive.

This rearrangement joins TRBV4-1 to TRBJ2-7, with D possibly matching TRBD1 (6 bases). Germline V gene data show CDR1 as MGHRA and CDR2 as YSYEKL. The CDR3 runs to 16 residues. Trimming cost V 0 bases and J 3 bases, with 15 bases left between them. CDR3 bases: TGCGCCAGCAGCCAAGATCTGGAACAGGGCAACTACGAGCAGTACTTC. Its translation: CASSQDLEQGNYEQYF.

There are a few counts of this clone. V is TRBV5-4 and J is TRBJ1-2, with TRBD1 matching 12 bases. CDR1 is SGHNT, CDR2 YYREEE, per germline (reference sequence). This CDR3 contains 15 residues. After removal of 3 bases from V and 7 bases from J, the junction contained 7 bases not matched to a gene. The CDR3 loop reads CASSWGTGGLSGYTF. CDR3 DNA: TGTGCCAGCAGCTGGGGGACAGGGGGCCTAAGTGGCTACACCTTC.

This clone was seen a handful of times. The V gene is TRBV10-1, the J gene TRBJ2-7, with a possible D match to TRBD2 (6 bases). Germline CDR1 WNHNN, CDR2 SYGVQD (reference sequence). Between the trimmed V and J ends, which lost 0 bases and 2 bases, there was a span of 11 bases. The CDR3 consists of 15 residues. The CDR3 sequence: CASSESGGWPYEQYF. CDR3 bases: TGCGCCAGCAGTGAGTCAGGAGGGTGGCCCTACGAGCAGTACTTC.